Listed here are 24 T cell receptor beta chains from one sample, sequenced in a study of T cell clonality in common variable immunodeficiency. Profiling relied on immunoSEQ multiplex PCR, and the TCRdb table lists in-frame clones only, not all of them. This sample has tens of thousands of clones, each found more than once. Sequencing input: peripheral blood mononuclear cells. The receptors stem from a person aged 18 to 70 in good health.

This clone was found many times. The read finishes 3 residues shy of the CDR3 end, and the germline J gene is used to complete it. The V and J genes are TRBV5-4 and TRBJ2-1; tentatively, D is TRBD2 (6 bases). Trimming removed 4 bases from V and 4 bases from J, with 15 bases in between. This CDR3 has 15 residues. The V gene's germline CDR1 is SGHNT and CDR2 YYREEE (reference sequence). Partial CDR3 DNA: TGTGCCAGCAGCCCGCATAGCGGTCCATACAATGAG. Its translation: CASSPHSGPYNE. The whole CDR3 is CASSPHSGPYNEQFF.

The table lists this clone with many counts. The read finishes 3 residues shy of the CDR3 end, and the germline J gene is used to complete it. V and J are TRBV5-6 and TRBJ2-2, with 7 bases lining up with TRBD1. V lost 2 bases, J lost 4 bases, and 5 bases stayed unmatched. CDR3 size: 15 residues. Germline assignment: CDR1 SGHDT and CDR2 YYEEEE. The part of the CDR3 DNA that was read is TGTGCCAGCAGCTTTAACAGGGGAAGCACCGGGGAG. Translated, it gives CASSFNRGSTGE. The entire CDR3 protein is CASSFNRGSTGELFF.

This clone was found many times. This CDR3 is CASSLLGIYEQYF. The CDR3 DNA, read in part, is TGTGCCAGCAGCTTGCTCGGTATTTACGAG. The V gene is TRBV5-6, the J gene TRBJ2-7; no clear D. The missing CDR3 end, 3 residues past where the read stops, is filled in from the germline J gene. The CDR3 covers 13 residues. The V end lost 1 base, the J end lost 4 bases, and 9 bases lay between the germline ends. The germline CDR1 and CDR2 sequences are SGHDT and YYEEEE.

This clone counts as medium-sized (0.01 to 0.1%). The CDR3 spells CASTFLQGTEQFF. CDR3 bases read: TGTGCCAGCACCTTCCTCCAGGGCACTGAG. The genes are TRBV12-3 or TRBV12-4 and TRBJ2-1; possible D gene TRBD1, 5 bases. The CDR3 end is not reached by the read, which stops 3 residues before it; the germline J gene fills it in. The CDR3 is 13 residues long. The ends were cut back, 7 bases at V and 9 bases at J, with 16 bases in the middle.

This clone was observed at least ten times. The read stops 3 residues short of the end of the CDR3; the missing end is completed from the germline J gene. The chain employs TRBV15 and TRBJ2-7; possible D gene TRBD1, 6 bases. The length of the CDR3 is 16 residues. Trimming took off 3 bases at V and 2 bases at J, with 17 bases between the two ends. Germline CDR1 reads LNHNV; CDR2 reads YYDKDF (reference sequence). The CDR3 bases that were read are TGTGCCACCAGCAGGCCCCCCCCAGGGGACACCTACGAG. Its protein product is CATSRPPPGDTYE. The complete CDR3 sequence is CATSRPPPGDTYEQYF.

This clone was detected many times. The DNA ends 3 residues before the CDR3 does, and the rest of the CDR3 is filled in from the germline J gene. V and J are TRBV11-2 and TRBJ1-6; tentative D call: TRBD1 (5 bases). V was clipped by 4 bases and J by 11 bases, with 15 bases between them. The CDR3 length is 14 residues. Germline CDR1 is SGHAT and CDR2 is FQNNGV. CDR3 DNA (partial): TGTGCCAGCAGCTACAGGCACGGGAAAGCACCC. Its protein product is CASSYRHGKAP. The CDR3 reads in full as CASSYRHGKAPLHF.

This clone occurred many times. The CDR3 extends 3 residues past the end of the read, so its final part is completed from the germline J gene. The rearrangement joins TRBV30 to TRBJ2-5; D is unresolved. Germline loops: CDR1 GTSNPN, CDR2 SVGIG (reference sequence). V shed 2 bases and J shed 5 bases, with 6 bases lying between them. The CDR3 runs to 11 residues. CDR3 DNA, as far as it was read: TGTGCCTGGAGTTCCGGGGAGACC. Translation: CAWSSGET. The CDR3 in its entirety is CAWSSGETQYF.

This clone was seen ten or more times. Read data end 3 residues before the CDR3 end; the end is taken from the germline J gene. V gene TRBV12-5 combines with J gene TRBJ1-5, with D hard to call. Trimming took 2 bases from V and 5 from J, leaving 4 bases between them. There are 12 residues in the CDR3. The germline V gene has CDR1 LGHNT and CDR2 FRNRAP. The CDR3 region is CASGLPYQPQHF. The part of the CDR3 DNA that was read is TGTGCTAGTGGTTTGCCCTATCAGCCC.

This clone was observed at least ten times. The CDR3 extends 3 residues past the end of the read, so its final part is completed from the germline J gene. The chain couples TRBV9 to TRBJ2-3; TRBD1 is a possible D gene (6 bases). Germline CDR1 and CDR2: SGDLS and YYNGEE. The CDR3 runs 14 residues. V was cut by 5 bases and J by 2 bases, with 12 bases left in between. The CDR3 loop reads CASSGQQTTDTQYF. The covered CDR3 bases are TGTGCCAGCAGTGGACAGCAAACCACAGATACG.

This clone was counted at least ten times. CDR3 sequence: CASSLGGGADTQYF. The sequenced part of the CDR3 DNA is TGTGCCAGCAGTTTAGGGGGGGGCGCAGATACG. V usage is TRBV6-2 or TRBV6-3 and J usage is TRBJ2-3, with a possible D match to TRBD2 (7 bases). The CDR3 end lies 3 residues beyond the end of the read and is filled in from the germline J gene. V lost 4 bases and J 4 bases, leaving 12 bases between the germline ends. The CDR3 has 14 residues. Germline CDR1 reads MNHEY; CDR2 reads SVGEGT.

This clone was found many times. The CDR3 end falls 3 residues outside the read, so it is completed with the germline J gene. V usage is TRBV10-3 and J usage is TRBJ2-5; no clear D gene. There are 12 residues in the CDR3. V was pared by 3 bases and J by 7 bases, with 9 bases between. From germline, CDR1 is ENHRY and CDR2 SYGVKD. The CDR3 spells CAISEGFGTQYF. The CDR3 DNA, read in part, is TGTGCCATCAGTGAAGGCTTTGGGACC.

This clone came up many times. Coverage ceases 3 residues before the CDR3 finishes, and the germline J gene fills in the end. The rearrangement uses TRBV7-2 and TRBJ2-3; D not certain. The length of the CDR3 is 14 residues. Germline V gives CDR1 SGHTA, CDR2 FQGNSA. V shed 1 base and J shed 2 bases, with 7 bases lying between them. The CDR3 here is CASSLVGPTDTQYF. The part of the CDR3 DNA that was read is TGTGCCAGCAGCTTAGTTGGGCCCACAGATACG. Based on the CDR3 plus reference TRBV7-2 and TRBJ2-3, the full variable domain is GAGVSQSPSNKVTEKGKDVELRCDPISGHTALYWYRQSLGQGLEFLIYFQGNSAPDKSGLPSDRFSAERTGGSVSTLTIQRTQQEDSAVYLCASSLVGPTDTQYFGPGTRLTVL.

Many counts were recorded for this clone. The read terminates 3 residues ahead of where the CDR3 ends, so the germline J gene completes it. This chain joins TRBV20-1 and TRBJ2-2; D is unclear. Germline values: CDR1 DFQATT, CDR2 SNEGSKA (reference sequence). The length of the CDR3 is 12 residues. The germline V and J ends were trimmed by 5 bases and 5 bases, with 9 bases remaining between them. CDR3: CSALADTGELFF. CDR3 DNA (partial): TGCAGTGCTTTGGCAGATACCGGGGAG.

This clone appeared many times. The CDR3 extends 3 residues past the end of the read, so its final part is completed from the germline J gene. The chain links TRBV2 to TRBJ2-7, with D possibly TRBD1 on 5 matching bases. The CDR3 consists of 12 residues. Germline V lookup: CDR1 SNHLY, CDR2 FYNNEI. V was clipped by 7 bases and J by 4 bases, with 11 bases between them. CDR3 in amino acids: CASIGDRYEQYF. The DNA read from the CDR3 is TGTGCCAGCATAGGGGATCGGTACGAG.

Regarding this clone: Read data end 3 residues before the CDR3 end; the end is taken from the germline J gene. The chain recombines TRBV20-1 with TRBJ1-4; TRBD1 might be the D (6 bases). In germline, CDR1 is DFQATT, CDR2 SNEGSKA (reference sequence). This CDR3 is built from 13 residues. The CDR3 here is CSATPQGGSPLFF. Partial CDR3 DNA: TGCAGTGCTACCCCACAGGGTGGCTCACCA.

This clone was counted at least ten times. CDR3 region: CATSSNKALSTDTQYF. The CDR3 bases that were read are TGTGCCACCAGCAGCAACAAGGCCCTTAGCACAGATACG. This chain connects TRBV15 to TRBJ2-3; D not certain. The CDR3 is cut off 3 residues early in the read; its end comes from the germline J gene. CDR1 and CDR2 (germline): LNHNV, YYDKDF (reference sequence). V lost 3 bases to trimming and J lost 0 bases, with 13 bases between them. The CDR3 covers 16 residues. Combining the CDR3 with reference TRBV15 and TRBJ2-3 gives the whole variable domain DAMVIQNPRYQVTQFGKPVTLSCSQTLNHNVMYWYQQKSSQAPKLLFHYYDKDFNNEADTPDNFQSRRPNTSFCFLDIRSPGLGDTAMYLCATSSNKALSTDTQYFGPGTRLTVL.

There are many counts of this clone. Coverage ceases 3 residues before the CDR3 finishes, and the germline J gene fills in the end. The chain recombines TRBV4-2 with TRBJ2-3; TRBD2 matches 9 bases. This CDR3 spans 21 amino acids. The germline V gene has CDR1 LGHNA and CDR2 YNFKEQ. V lost 3 bases to trimming and J lost 0 bases; unmatched junction nucleotides: 19. The DNA read from the CDR3 is TGTGCCAGCAGCCAGGGGGAGCGGGGGGAGACCTTTTGGCCTAGCACAGATACG. It yields the protein CASSQGERGETFWPSTDT. Given in full, the CDR3 is CASSQGERGETFWPSTDTQYF.

This clone is labeled as medium-sized. The CDR3 end falls 3 residues outside the read, so it is completed with the germline J gene. The chain joins TRBV20-1 to TRBJ2-4, with TRBD2 identical over 7 bases. Germline-derived CDR1 and CDR2 are DFQATT and SNEGSKA (reference sequence). The CDR3 has 11 amino acids. The sequenced part of the CDR3 DNA is TGCAGTGCTCGGACTAGAAATACT. It encodes CSARTRNT. The entire CDR3 sequence reads CSARTRNTQYF.

This clone has at least ten counts. Read data end 3 residues before the CDR3 end; the end is taken from the germline J gene. V gene TRBV5-1 combines with J gene TRBJ1-1, with 9 bases matching TRBD1. CDR3 length equals 14 residues. Losses at the gene ends were 6 bases for V and 6 bases for J; bases not matched to a gene: 9. Germline CDR1 is SGHRS and CDR2 is YFSETQ. The covered CDR3 bases are TGCGCCAGCACGGAAACAGGGGGCATGGCTGAA. It codes for CASTETGGMAE. The entire CDR3 protein is CASTETGGMAEAFF.

This clone was counted at least ten times. Read data end 3 residues before the CDR3 end; the end is taken from the germline J gene. The chain employs TRBV6-2 or TRBV6-3 and TRBJ2-6; TRBD1 matches 9 bases. Trimming at V came to 5 bases and at J to 4 bases, leaving 6 bases not matched to a gene. Germline V gene sequence: CDR1 MNHEY, CDR2 SVGEGT. The CDR3 sequence is 16 residues long. The CDR3 bases that were read are TGTGCCAGCAGTCAACAGGGGGCTGGCGGGGCCAACGTC. Its translation: CASSQQGAGGANV. The complete CDR3 sequence is CASSQQGAGGANVLTF.

This clone has a count of ten or more. Coverage ceases 3 residues before the CDR3 finishes, and the germline J gene fills in the end. The V and J genes are TRBV7-9 and TRBJ1-2; TRBD1 matches 7 bases. The germline V gene encodes CDR1 SEHNR and CDR2 FQNEAQ (reference sequence). V lost 4 bases and J lost 2; bases outside the gene matches: 4. The length of the CDR3 is 14 residues. CDR3 DNA (partial): TGTGCCAGCAGCTCGGGACAGCGCAACTATGGC. This codes for CASSSGQRNYG. The whole CDR3 protein reads CASSSGQRNYGYTF.

This clone came up many times. The sequence runs out 3 residues before the end of the CDR3; the remainder is reconstructed from the germline J gene. J is TRBJ1-3 and V is TRBV6-2 or TRBV6-3; no clear D gene. The V end was cut by 0 bases, the J end by 0 bases, with 6 bases between. The CDR3 has 15 amino acids. Germline loops: CDR1 MNHEY, CDR2 SVGEGT. The DNA read from the CDR3 is TGTGCCAGCAGTTACTCGGCCAACTCTGGAAACACC. Translating gives CASSYSANSGNT. The whole CDR3 protein is CASSYSANSGNTIYF.

This clone was detected many times. The read halts 3 residues ahead of the CDR3 end, with the missing end drawn from the germline J gene. V is TRBV19 and J is TRBJ2-7; 11 bases match TRBD2. CDR3 length: 15 amino acids. The germline V gene encodes CDR1 LNHDA and CDR2 SQIVND (reference sequence). With 2 bases clipped from V and 5 bases from J, the junction kept 5 bases outside the gene matches. The covered CDR3 bases are TGTGCCAGTAGTATACCCCGACTAGCGGGGAACGAG. This translates into CASSIPRLAGNE. The complete CDR3 sequence is CASSIPRLAGNEQYF.

This clone was found a few times. The read gets to within 3 residues of the CDR3 end, and the germline J gene fills in the rest. The chain couples TRBV10-2 to TRBJ2-7; D possibly corresponds to TRBD1 (5 bases). CDR3 size: 13 residues. The germline V and J ends were trimmed by 3 bases and 4 bases, with 10 bases remaining between them. Germline V lookup: CDR1 WSHSY, CDR2 SAAADI. The DNA read from the CDR3 is TGCGCCAGCAGTGATGGCCCAGGGTACGAG. Translated, it gives CASSDGPGYE. The complete CDR3 reads CASSDGPGYEQYF.